The 30 T cell receptor beta chains presented below share a single source sample, sequenced in a study of shared clonotypes between healthy human individuals (dated by TCRdb to 2020 to 2022). CD8 naive samples were CD45RO-negative cells positively selected for CCR7, giving a CD45RA+CCR7+ population that excluded TemRA cells. The library was obtained by the immunoSEQ multiplex PCR assay. TCRdb mirrors the immuneACCESS table, restricted to in-frame sequences. Some clones are absent from its copies; in checked studies, under half trace to an unresolved V gene, and the reason for the others is unknown. This sample lists around 2,000,000 clones; approximately 94% were detected once. The leading ten clones occupy roughly 1.8% of the sample. Material: naive CD8+ T cells from PBMCs. The cell subset or site label of this sample denotes: CD45RA+CCR7+. Source of these receptors: a man aged 18 to 29 in good health. Some clones in this sample may be carry-over from other donors' samples.

J is TRBJ2-7 and V is TRBV11-2; possible D gene TRBD2, 6 bases. The CDR3 contains 15 residues. The V end was cut by 5 bases, the J end by 5 bases, with 19 bases between. Germline-derived CDR1 and CDR2 are SGHAT and FQNNGV. The CDR3 spells CASSKLENRRDEQYF. The DNA of the CDR3 is TGTGCCAGCAGCAAACTCGAGAACAGGAGGGACGAGCAGTACTTC.

The chain uses TRBV7-6 and TRBJ2-7; the match to TRBD1 covers 9 bases. This CDR3 region has 15 residues. J was trimmed by 2 bases and V by 3 bases; bases with no gene match: 5. Germline V gene lookup returns CDR1 SGHVS and CDR2 FNYEAQ. Here the CDR3 DNA reads TGTGCCAGCAGCTTGACAGGGGGTCAAACCTACGAGCAGTACTTC. Translating gives CASSLTGGQTYEQYF.

With regard to this clone: The identical CDR3 is also encoded by other nucleotide sequences in the sample. The chain employs TRBV27 and TRBJ2-7; no reliable D call. Trimming left V 5 bases short and J 2 bases short, with 7 bases between. The CDR3 runs to 12 residues. The germline CDR1 and CDR2 sequences are MNHEY and SMNVEV (reference sequence). DNA of the CDR3: TGTGCCAGCAGTCCCTCCACCTACGAGCAGTACTTC. This translates into CASSPSTYEQYF.

This chain joins TRBV18 and TRBJ2-7; 8 nucleotides match TRBD2. The germline V gene has CDR1 KGHSH and CDR2 LQKENI. This CDR3 region has 14 residues. The V and J ends lost 3 bases and 6 bases, in that order; junction bases with no gene match: 7. CDR3 sequence: CASSPETSVFEQYF. The CDR3 DNA is TGTGCCAGCTCACCGGAGACTAGCGTTTTCGAGCAGTACTTC.

This chain links TRBV19 with TRBJ1-4; 8 positions agree with TRBD1. Germline CDR1 is LNHDA and CDR2 is SQIVND (reference sequence). V shed 3 bases, J shed 8 bases, and the junction held 5 bases outside the gene matches. The CDR3 length is 14 residues. CDR3 sequence: CASSIPGGPEKLFF. CDR3 DNA sequence: TGTGCCAGTAGTATCCCAGGGGGCCCCGAAAAACTGTTTTTT.

The V gene is TRBV27, the J gene TRBJ2-2; 8 bases align to TRBD1. Germline CDR1 and CDR2: MNHEY and SMNVEV (reference sequence). The junction had 22 bases not matched to a gene; V was cut back by 5 bases and J by 5 bases. This CDR3 is built from 20 residues. The CDR3 DNA sequence: TGTGCCAGCAGTCCCGGACAGGGACCTCTTATAGCGGAGGTGACCGGGGAGCTGTTTTTT. Its protein is CASSPGQGPLIAEVTGELFF.

The V call is TRBV7-9, the J call TRBJ2-5; unclear D gene. This CDR3 contains 17 residues. CDR1 is SEHNR and CDR2 is FQNEAQ in the germline V gene (reference sequence). Trimming removed 2 bases from V and 3 bases from J, with 19 bases in between. The CDR3 DNA follows: TGTGCCAGCAGCTTAAAGGGCCGCAACGGGCCAAAAGAGACCCAGTACTTC. Amino acids: CASSLKGRNGPKETQYF.

The rearrangement uses TRBV6-4 and TRBJ2-2; D remains ambiguous. The CDR3 is 15 residues long. CDR1 and CDR2 (germline): MRHNA, SNTAGT. Trimming took 5 bases from V and 2 from J, leaving 12 bases between them. The CDR3 region has the DNA TGTGCCAGCAGTCCTTCCCGGAGTAACACCGGGGAGCTGTTTTTT. This encodes CASSPSRSNTGELFF.

The chain couples TRBV14 to TRBJ2-7, with TRBD2 matching over 7 bases. CDR3 length equals 15 residues. Trimming cost V 0 bases and J 4 bases; bases outside gene matches: 6. Looked up from germline, CDR1 is SGHDN and CDR2 is FVKESK. The CDR3: CASSQEPSGVYEQYF. CDR3 coding DNA: TGTGCCAGCAGCCAAGAACCTAGCGGAGTTTACGAGCAGTACTTC.

This clone was counted a single time. The chain carries TRBV28 and TRBJ1-2, with TRBD1 as a possible D gene (6 bases). V shed 6 bases and J shed 7 bases, with 21 bases lying between them. The CDR3 is made up of 15 amino acids. Germline CDR1 is MDHEN and CDR2 is SYDVKM. CDR3 in amino acids: CASSTLTGNLGGYTF. CDR3 coding DNA: TGTGCCAGCAGCACCCTAACAGGGAACCTCGGTGGCTACACCTTC.

The V gene is TRBV5-6, the J gene TRBJ2-2; D perhaps matches TRBD2 (6 bases). The V gene lost 7 bases and the J gene lost 6 bases, with 10 bases spanning the gap. Germline V gene lookup returns CDR1 SGHDT and CDR2 YYEEEE. This CDR3 region has 12 residues. CDR3 protein: CASAGEAGELFF. CDR3 bases: TGTGCCAGCGCCGGGGAGGCCGGGGAGCTGTTTTTT.

This clone was observed once. The chain carries TRBV28 and TRBJ2-7; the D gene is possibly TRBD1 (5 bases). Trimming removed 7 bases at V and 2 bases at J, with 18 bases between. Germline values: CDR1 MDHEN, CDR2 SYDVKM. This CDR3 contains 15 residues. CDR3 nucleotide sequence: TGTGCCAGCATCTCCAGGCAGGGCCTCCCCTACGAGCAGTACTTC. Translating it yields CASISRQGLPYEQYF.

The chain has TRBV7-9 and TRBJ2-7; D is uncertain. This CDR3 is built from 15 residues. The V gene lost 4 bases and the J gene lost 5 bases, with 18 bases spanning the gap. Per germline, CDR1 SEHNR and CDR2 FQNEAQ (reference sequence). This CDR3 reads CASSSQSAVGHEQYF. CDR3 in DNA: TGTGCCAGCAGCTCCCAAAGCGCGGTTGGTCACGAGCAGTACTTC.

This clone is a singleton in its sample. The gene calls are TRBV5-4 and TRBJ2-7; tentatively, D is TRBD2 (6 bases). Germline assignment: CDR1 SGHNT and CDR2 YYREEE (reference sequence). There are 14 residues in the CDR3. With 5 bases removed from V and 2 bases from J, the gap between germline ends came to 14 bases. CDR3 sequence (DNA): TGTGCCAGCAGGACCTTTGGGGGGACCTACGAGCAGTACTTC. Its protein is CASRTFGGTYEQYF.

The chain is built from TRBV6-1 and TRBJ2-1, with no clear D. The CDR3 has 17 amino acids. Germline assignment: CDR1 MNHNS and CDR2 SASEGT. The ends were cut back, 2 bases at V and 3 bases at J, with 17 bases in the middle. CDR3 in DNA: TGTGCCAGCAGTGAACGCAGTTTTGGGGTGGTCTACAATGAGCAGTTCTTC. It translates to CASSERSFGVVYNEQFF.

The chain is built from TRBV30 and TRBJ2-1; TRBD2 agrees at 12 bases. V dropped 0 bases and J dropped 7; count of bases not matched to a gene: 4. This CDR3 is built from 15 residues. Germline loops: CDR1 GTSNPN, CDR2 SVGIG (reference sequence). CDR3 DNA: TGTGCCTGGAGTGTACCTAGCGGGAGGGTAAATGAGCAGTTCTTC. Amino acid sequence: CAWSVPSGRVNEQFF.

The rearrangement joins TRBV28 to TRBJ1-5; D is possibly TRBD1 (6 bases). The CDR3 spans 14 residues. Trimming stripped 5 bases from V and 7 bases from J, with 15 bases between. Germline lookup yields CDR1 MDHEN and CDR2 SYDVKM. CDR3 residues: CASSPTGITQPQHF. The CDR3 region has the DNA TGTGCCAGCAGTCCCACAGGGATCACACAGCCCCAGCATTTT.

V is TRBV7-9 and J is TRBJ1-2; a weak D match, TRBD1 (6 bases). V was pared by 0 bases and J by 5 bases, with 10 bases between. CDR1 SEHNR and CDR2 FQNEAQ come from the germline V gene (reference sequence). The length of the CDR3 is 14 residues. The CDR3 DNA reads TGTGCCAGCAGCTTAGCAAAAGGGGGTTATGGCTACACCTTC. This sequence encodes CASSLAKGGYGYTF.

V usage is TRBV28 and J usage is TRBJ2-7, with D perhaps matching TRBD1 or TRBD2 (5 bases each). V was cut by 7 bases and J by 2 bases, with 18 bases left in between. Germline CDR1 reads MDHEN; CDR2 reads SYDVKM. This CDR3 contains 15 residues. This chain's CDR3 is CASIPRGPSTYEQYF. Written as DNA, the CDR3 is TGTGCCAGCATCCCCCGGGGACCCTCAACCTACGAGCAGTACTTC.

The chain carries TRBV6-5 and TRBJ2-1; D is undetermined. Trimming left V 4 bases short and J 9 bases short, with 13 bases between. This CDR3 is built from 13 residues. Germline-derived CDR1 and CDR2 are MNHEY and SVGAGI. This CDR3 is CASSSPGPAEQFF. The DNA for the CDR3 is TGTGCCAGCAGTTCCCCCGGTCCGGCTGAGCAGTTCTTC.

The CDR3 DNA reads TGTGCCAGCAGTTCTACGGCGGGAGGTTTCTACGAGCAGTACTTC. This codes for CASSSTAGGFYEQYF. The chain has TRBV27 and TRBJ2-7; 8 nucleotides align to TRBD2. Germline assignment: CDR1 MNHEY and CDR2 SMNVEV (reference sequence). V shed 4 bases, J shed 3 bases, and the junction held 8 bases outside the gene matches. The length of the CDR3 is 15 residues.

The chain recombines TRBV15 with TRBJ2-7, with TRBD1 matching 7 bases. The CDR3 totals 12 residues. Germline V lookup: CDR1 LNHNV, CDR2 YYDKDF (reference sequence). J lost 5 bases, V lost 8 bases, and 6 bases had no gene match. CDR3 loop: CATARGWDEQYF. DNA of the CDR3: TGTGCCACCGCCAGGGGGTGGGACGAGCAGTACTTC.

This chain links TRBV27 with TRBJ2-1; maybe TRBD2 (6 bases). V shed 0 bases and J shed 0 bases, with 12 bases lying between them. This CDR3 has 17 residues. Looked up from germline, CDR1 is MNHEY and CDR2 is SMNVEV (reference sequence). CDR3 nucleotide sequence: TGTGCCAGCAGTTTATCTGCGGGAACTAGCTCCTACAATGAGCAGTTCTTC. Translating it yields CASSLSAGTSSYNEQFF.

The chain joins TRBV18 to TRBJ2-7; D is perhaps TRBD1 (6 bases). This CDR3 has 15 residues. Deletions cut 2 bases from V and 5 bases from J, with 16 bases between. Germline loops: CDR1 KGHSH, CDR2 LQKENI. The CDR3 here is CASSPGVDRRNEQYF. The CDR3, as DNA: TGTGCCAGCTCACCAGGAGTTGACAGGAGAAACGAGCAGTACTTC.

The CDR3 reads CASSLAWSTNGGNEQFF. The CDR3 DNA reads TGCGCCAGCAGCTTGGCCTGGTCGACCAACGGGGGAAATGAGCAGTTCTTC. The V and J genes are TRBV5-1 and TRBJ2-1, with D tentatively TRBD2 (6 bases). The CDR3 runs to 17 residues. From germline, CDR1 is SGHRS and CDR2 YFSETQ. V lost 0 bases and J lost 7, with 20 bases in between.

This sequence joins TRBV30 and TRBJ2-5; perhaps TRBD2 as D (5 bases). The end of the DNA is better explained by TRBJ2-7, so the J call may be wrong. The CDR3 has 13 amino acids. Germline CDR1 GTSNPN, CDR2 SVGIG (reference sequence). The CDR3 nucleotides are TGTGCCTGGAGGGAGGAAGGAAGGTACGAGCAGTACTTC. It is translated as CAWREEGRYEQYF.

The rearrangement joins TRBV27 to TRBJ1-1, with D unresolved. V gave up 1 base and J gave up 4 bases, with 10 bases separating them. The CDR3 totals 14 residues. Germline-derived CDR1 and CDR2 are MNHEY and SMNVEV (reference sequence). CDR3 region: CASSLYSWATEAFF. The CDR3 DNA is TGTGCCAGCAGTTTATATAGCTGGGCCACTGAAGCTTTCTTT.

On this clone itself: Other DNA sequences in the sample encode the same CDR3. The rearrangement uses TRBV9 and TRBJ2-1; D is ambiguous. The germline V gene has CDR1 SGDLS and CDR2 YYNGEE. V was cut by 0 bases and J by 5 bases, with 6 bases left in between. The CDR3 has 13 amino acids. The CDR3 is CASSVGSDNEQFF. The CDR3 DNA reads TGTGCCAGCAGCGTAGGGTCGGACAATGAGCAGTTCTTC.

This sequence joins TRBV5-5 and TRBJ1-2; the match to TRBD1 covers 10 bases. The CDR3 has 15 amino acids. Germline trimming cut 3 bases from V and 7 bases from J; bases unmatched to any gene: 9. CDR1 SGHKS and CDR2 YYEKEE come from the germline V gene (reference sequence). The CDR3: CASSSTGTGEFGYTF. CDR3 nucleotide sequence: TGTGCCAGCAGCTCGACCGGGACAGGGGAATTTGGCTACACCTTC.

V and J are TRBV6-5 and TRBJ2-7; D may be TRBD1 (5 bases). The germline V gene has CDR1 MNHEY and CDR2 SVGAGI. The CDR3 sequence is 12 residues long. The V gene lost 10 bases and the J gene lost 2 bases, with 12 bases spanning the gap. CDR3 bases: TGTGCCACCACAGGAGTAACCTACGAGCAGTACTTC. It specifies CATTGVTYEQYF.